This T cell receptor (beta chain) was obtained from a study of T cell clonality in common variable immunodeficiency. Method: immunoSEQ multiplex PCR; TCRdb's copy keeps in-frame clones and lacks some. The sample holds some 28,000 clones, and no clone turns up only once. Germline CDR1 and CDR2: PRHDT and FYEKMQ (reference sequence). CDR3 length: 16 amino acids. The junction had 13 bases not matched to a gene; V was cut back by 2 bases and J by 8 bases. Study findings and constraints: Common variable immunodeficiency TCR beta sequences reportedly had fewer deletions and N-nucleotide insertions.

On this clone itself: Its antigen is unknown. Sequencing ends 3 residues short of the CDR3 end; the germline J gene provides the rest.

The specimen sequenced was peripheral blood mononuclear cells. V gene TRBV13 combines with J gene TRBJ2-3; 7 bases map to TRBD2. The clonotype was recovered from a human donor with common variable immunodeficiency. The DNA read from the CDR3 is TGTGCCAGCAGCTTACGTGTTTCGCCGGGGGGAGGTACG. Encoded protein: CASSLRVSPGGGT. The CDR3 in its entirety is CASSLRVSPGGGTQYF.